This passage covers 25 T cell receptor beta chains from one sample sequenced in a study of CD8+ T cells in alopecia areata. Treatment reported: oral pan-JAK inhibitor, 5-10 mg twice daily. Following RNA extraction, reverse transcription yielded cDNA that acted as the sequencing template. Using immunoSEQ multiplex PCR, the repertoire was profiled, and TCRdb retains in-frame clones only, with some absent. The sample holds about 190,000 clones; roughly 66% are singletons and the top ten take 0.95% to 1.1%. Sample: CD4+ T cells sorted from blood, taken at week 24, from a patient treated with tofacitinib. All receptors derive from a human donor with alopecia areata.

The chain couples TRBV2 to TRBJ2-2; 9 bases are a match to TRBD1. J lost 8 bases, V lost 3 bases, and 7 bases had no gene match. CDR3 length: 15 residues. The germline V gene encodes CDR1 SNHLY and CDR2 FYNNEI. The CDR3 DNA sequence: TGTGCCAGCAGTGATGGGACAGGGTTGTATGGGGAGCTGTTTTTT. Amino acids: CASSDGTGLYGELFF. Full variable domain (rest looked up from reference TRBV2 and TRBJ2-2): EPEVTQTPSHQVTQMGQEVILRCVPISNHLYFYWYRQILGQKVEFLVSFYNNEISEKSEIFDDQFSVERPDGSNFTLKIRSTKLEDSAMYFCASSDGTGLYGELFFGEGSRLTVL.

The rearrangement links TRBV6-5 to TRBJ1-1; D is unclear. Looked up from germline, CDR1 is MNHEY and CDR2 is SVGAGI. V was shortened by 6 bases and J by 3 bases, with 17 bases between the two germline ends. This CDR3 has 15 residues. The CDR3 loop is CASSPSGRIDTEAFF. CDR3 coding DNA: TGTGCCAGCAGCCCCTCTGGCAGAATAGACACTGAAGCTTTCTTT.

This clone was detected once. V and J are TRBV29-1 and TRBJ1-2; a weak D match, TRBD1 (5 bases). Trimming took off 7 bases at V and 4 bases at J, with 13 bases between the two ends. The CDR3 runs to 12 residues. Germline V gene lookup returns CDR1 SQVTM and CDR2 ANQGSEA. CDR3 DNA: TGCAGCGGGACAACAACGCGCTATGGCTACACCTTC. This codes for CSGTTTRYGYTF.

This clone was recorded a few times. V and J are TRBV5-1 and TRBJ1-4; D unclear. Germline V gene sequence: CDR1 SGHRS, CDR2 YFSETQ. Trimming left V 0 bases short and J 8 bases short, with 11 bases between. The CDR3 totals 14 residues. The CDR3, as DNA: TGCGCCAGCAGCTTGGAAGCGACGGGGGAAAAACTGTTTTTT. Translating gives CASSLEATGEKLFF.

The chain couples TRBV29-1 to TRBJ1-2; D remains unclear. The V gene lost 7 bases and the J gene lost 8 bases, with 26 bases spanning the gap. This CDR3 contains 15 residues. Germline lookup yields CDR1 SQVTM and CDR2 ANQGSEA. Written as DNA, the CDR3 is TGCAGCGCCCAGAGTGGCTTAGGGAGCTCTAACGGCTACACCTTC. As protein: CSAQSGLGSSNGYTF.

The rearrangement links TRBV10-3 to TRBJ2-3; D is perhaps TRBD2 (6 bases). The CDR3 totals 16 residues. Germline V gene data show CDR1 as ENHRY and CDR2 as SYGVKD. Trimming pared 10 bases from V and 0 bases from J, leaving 20 bases between. Here the CDR3 reads CATGRYEGSSTDTQYF. As DNA, the CDR3 is TGTGCCACCGGGAGATATGAGGGATCTAGCACAGATACGCAGTATTTT.

The chain has TRBV30 and TRBJ1-2; 8 bases align to TRBD1. CDR3 size: 13 residues. Germline CDR1 reads GTSNPN; CDR2 reads SVGIG (reference sequence). V dropped 4 bases and J dropped 5; count of bases not matched to a gene: 6. The CDR3 loop is CAWKFQGAYGYTF. The CDR3, as DNA: TGTGCCTGGAAGTTCCAGGGGGCGTATGGCTACACCTTC.

This chain connects TRBV30 to TRBJ2-7, with a possible D match to TRBD1 (6 bases). V was pared by 3 bases and J by 3 bases, with 18 bases between. Germline V gene lookup returns CDR1 GTSNPN and CDR2 SVGIG (reference sequence). This CDR3 comprises 15 residues. DNA of the CDR3: TGTGCCTGGAGGAACCGGCAGGGGAATAACTACGAGCAGTACTTC. Its protein product is CAWRNRQGNNYEQYF. Drawing the rest from reference TRBV30 and TRBJ2-7, the complete variable domain is SQTIHQWPATLVQPVGSPLSLECTVEGTSNPNLYWYRQAAGRGLQLLFYSVGIGQISSEVPQNLSASRPQDRQFILSSKKLLLSDSGFYLCAWRNRQGNNYEQYFGPGTRLTVT.

This clone was seen many times. The same CDR3 is also encoded by other DNA sequences in this sample. CDR3 nucleotides: TGTGCCAGCAGCCAAGATCCCGCAGGAAGGTCACCCCTCCACTTT. Amino acid sequence: CASSQDPAGRSPLHF. This sequence joins TRBV14 and TRBJ1-6; D not resolved. CDR1 and CDR2 from the germline V gene are SGHDN and FVKESK. The CDR3 length is 15 residues. Trimming pared 0 bases from V and 10 bases from J, leaving 13 bases between.

This clone was found once. The chain links TRBV5-1 to TRBJ2-5, with D tentatively TRBD1 (6 bases). Per germline, CDR1 SGHRS and CDR2 YFSETQ. The CDR3 length is 13 residues. V was pared by 1 base and J by 4 bases, with 8 bases between. The CDR3 reads CASSLMTGETQYF. CDR3 DNA sequence: TGCGCCAGCAGCTTGATGACAGGAGAGACCCAGTACTTC.

This clone was seen a handful of times. This chain links TRBV7-7 with TRBJ2-1, with 7 bases aligning to TRBD1. CDR1 is SSHAT and CDR2 is FNYEAQ in the germline V gene (reference sequence). V trimming: 0 bases; J trimming: 5 bases; junction bases outside the gene matches: 1. The CDR3 has 14 residues. The CDR3 loop reads CASSLAGQNNEQFF. The CDR3 DNA is TGTGCCAGCAGCTTAGCGGGACAGAACAATGAGCAGTTCTTC. Looking up the rest from reference TRBV7-7 and TRBJ2-1 gives the full variable domain: GAGVSQSPRYKVTKRGQDVTLRCDPISSHATLYWYQQALGQGPEFLTYFNYEAQPDKSGLPSDRFSAERPEGSISTLTIQRTEQRDSAMYRCASSLAGQNNEQFFGPGTRLTVL.

This chain connects TRBV2 to TRBJ2-7, with D uncertain. With 4 bases removed from V and 4 bases from J, the gap between germline ends came to 5 bases. The germline CDR1 and CDR2 sequences are SNHLY and FYNNEI. There are 11 residues in the CDR3. The CDR3 loop reads CASSGEYEQYF. The CDR3 DNA reads as TGTGCCAGCAGTGGAGAATACGAGCAGTACTTC.

This clone has more than one count but fewer than ten. The chain links TRBV9 to TRBJ2-2, with D maybe TRBD2 (5 bases). The CDR3 length is 14 residues. Trimming left V 7 bases short and J 0 bases short, with 10 bases between. In germline, CDR1 is SGDLS, CDR2 YYNGEE. CDR3: CASGLGANTGELFF. The CDR3 DNA sequence: TGTGCCAGCGGCCTGGGAGCGAACACCGGGGAGCTGTTTTTT.

The gene calls are TRBV5-1 and TRBJ2-2; 7 nucleotides agree with TRBD2. Germline values: CDR1 SGHRS, CDR2 YFSETQ. This CDR3 has 13 amino acids. Trimming cost V 3 bases and J 4 bases; bases outside gene matches: 0. CDR3 coding DNA: TGCGCCAGCAGCTGGGAGGGCACCGGGGAGCTGTTTTTT. Protein sequence: CASSWEGTGELFF.

The chain combines TRBV5-1 with TRBJ2-3; D not resolved. The CDR3 runs 13 residues. Per germline, CDR1 SGHRS and CDR2 YFSETQ. With 4 bases removed from V and 2 bases from J, the gap between germline ends came to 8 bases. CDR3 region: CASSRDTTDTQYF. CDR3 in DNA: TGCGCCAGCAGCCGCGACACCACAGATACGCAGTATTTT.

The chain carries TRBV5-1 and TRBJ1-1; tentative D call: TRBD1 (5 bases). Trimming took 4 bases from V and 1 from J, leaving 14 bases between them. The germline gives CDR1 SGHRS, CDR2 YFSETQ. This CDR3 is 15 amino acids long. Here the CDR3 reads CASSRQTDPNTEAFF. CDR3 nucleotide sequence: TGCGCCAGCAGCAGGCAGACAGATCCGAACACTGAAGCTTTCTTT.

This clone has just one count. This chain joins TRBV6-6 and TRBJ2-5; D unclear. V was pared by 6 bases and J by 4 bases, with 21 bases between. Germline V gives CDR1 MNHNY, CDR2 SVGAGI (reference sequence). This CDR3 contains 16 residues. CDR3: CASRNGRSGVRETQYF. CDR3 sequence (DNA): TGTGCCAGCAGAAACGGCAGGTCTGGTGTGAGAGAGACCCAGTACTTC.

As regards this clone: Different DNA sequences within this sample yield the same CDR3. The CDR3 spells CASSVGWGPNTEAFF. In nucleotides, the CDR3 is TGTGCCAGCAGCGTAGGATGGGGCCCGAACACTGAAGCTTTCTTT. This rearrangement joins TRBV9 to TRBJ1-1; maybe TRBD1 (5 bases). The CDR3 extends over 15 amino acids. The V end was cut by 0 bases, the J end by 1 base, with 10 bases between. The V gene's germline CDR1 is SGDLS and CDR2 YYNGEE.

CDR3 region: CASSPTGNYGYTF. The CDR3 bases are TGTGCCAGCAGCCCCACAGGGAACTATGGCTACACCTTC. The J gene is TRBJ1-2, the V gene TRBV14, with D perhaps TRBD1 (6 bases). Germline CDR1 reads SGHDN; CDR2 reads FVKESK. The CDR3 runs 13 residues. Trimming cost V 4 bases and J 2 bases, with 8 bases left between them.

This clone occurred a few times. The chain combines TRBV10-3 with TRBJ2-5, with D hard to call. Trimming pared 0 bases from V and 5 bases from J, leaving 7 bases between. The CDR3 is 13 residues long. The germline CDR1 and CDR2 sequences are ENHRY and SYGVKD. The CDR3, as DNA: TGTGCCATCAGTGAGTCGGTGGGGGAGACCCAGTACTTC. Translating it yields CAISESVGETQYF.

A single count supports this clone. This chain uses TRBV7-2 with TRBJ2-7, with TRBD1 identical over 10 bases. Germline V gene data show CDR1 as SGHTA and CDR2 as FQGNSA. Trimming at V came to 1 base and at J to 7 bases, leaving 1 base not matched to a gene. The CDR3 loop spans 13 amino acids. For the CDR3, the DNA is TGTGCCAGCAGCTTAGAGGGACAGGGGGAGCAGTACTTC. Amino acid sequence: CASSLEGQGEQYF.

This chain joins TRBV2 and TRBJ2-7; a weak D match, TRBD1 (5 bases). The ends were cut back, 6 bases at V and 3 bases at J, with 12 bases in the middle. Looked up from germline, CDR1 is SNHLY and CDR2 is FYNNEI. The CDR3 runs 13 residues. DNA of the CDR3: TGTGCCAGCAGCGACAGTTTTAACTACGAGCAGTACTTC. Its translation: CASSDSFNYEQYF.

The chain has TRBV2 and TRBJ1-2; D is undetermined. Trimming removed 6 bases from V and 1 base from J, with 9 bases in between. Germline CDR1 reads SNHLY; CDR2 reads FYNNEI. CDR3 length: 13 amino acids. CDR3 amino acids: CASSAGVNYGYTF. The DNA for the CDR3 is TGTGCCAGCAGCGCGGGAGTTAACTATGGCTACACCTTC.

Regarding this clone: Sequence at one end of the junction differs from germline and may be a read error. The gene calls are TRBV30 and TRBJ2-1; D is unresolved. Germline CDR1 GTSNPN, CDR2 SVGIG (reference sequence). This CDR3 is 14 amino acids long. The DNA of the CDR3 is TGTGCCTGGAGTGTAGGTGGCTCCTACAATGAGCGGTTCTTC. Protein sequence: CAWSVGGSYNERFF. The whole variable domain, remainder taken from reference TRBV30 and TRBJ2-1, is SQTIHQWPATLVQPVGSPLSLECTVEGTSNPNLYWYRQAAGRGLQLLFYSVGIGQISSEVPQNLSASRPQDRQFILSSKKLLLSDSGFYLCAWSVGGSYNERFFGPGTRLTVL.

The CDR3 sequence is CASSQEAGTYSPLHF. CDR3 bases: TGCGCCAGCAGCCAAGAAGCCGGCACTTATTCACCCCTCCACTTT. The V gene is TRBV4-3, the J gene TRBJ1-6; D unresolved. The CDR3 sequence is 15 residues long. V shed 0 bases and J shed 8 bases, with 11 bases lying between them. Germline V gene data show CDR1 as LGHNA and CDR2 as YSLEER.